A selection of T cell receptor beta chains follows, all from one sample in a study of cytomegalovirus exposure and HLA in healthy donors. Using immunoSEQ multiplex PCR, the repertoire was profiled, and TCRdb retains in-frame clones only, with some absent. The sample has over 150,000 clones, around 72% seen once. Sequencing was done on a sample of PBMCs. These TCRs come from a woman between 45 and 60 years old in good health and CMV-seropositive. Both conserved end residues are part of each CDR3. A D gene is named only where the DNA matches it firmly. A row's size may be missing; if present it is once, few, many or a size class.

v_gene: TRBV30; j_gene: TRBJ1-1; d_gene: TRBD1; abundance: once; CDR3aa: CAWDRGNTEAFF; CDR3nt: TGTGCCTGGGACAGGGGTAACACTGAAGCTTTCTTT
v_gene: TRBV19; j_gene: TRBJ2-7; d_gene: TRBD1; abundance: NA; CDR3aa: CASSNADRGIHAF; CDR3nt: TGTGCCAGTAGCAACGCGGACAGGGGGATCCACGCGTTC
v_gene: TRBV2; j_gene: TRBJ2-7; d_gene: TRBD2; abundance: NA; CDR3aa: CASSEASGSSYEQYF; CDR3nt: TGTGCCAGCAGTGAGGCTAGCGGGAGCTCCTACGAGCAGTACTTC
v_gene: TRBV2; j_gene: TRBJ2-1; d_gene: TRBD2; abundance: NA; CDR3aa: CASRATSGGGHEQFF; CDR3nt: TGTGCCAGCAGGGCGACTAGCGGGGGGGGTCATGAGCAGTTCTTC
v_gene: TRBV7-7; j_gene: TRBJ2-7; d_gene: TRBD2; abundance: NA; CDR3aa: CASSPRGGQGEQYF; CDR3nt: TGTGCTAGCAGCCCCCGCGGGGGGCAAGGCGAGCAGTACTTC
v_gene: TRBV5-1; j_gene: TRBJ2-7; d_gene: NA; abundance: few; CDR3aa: CASRYFSGTYEQYF; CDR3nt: TGCGCCAGCAGATATTTTAGCGGAACCTACGAGCAGTACTTC
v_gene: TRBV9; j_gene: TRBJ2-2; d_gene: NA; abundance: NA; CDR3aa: CASSDKSTNTGELFF; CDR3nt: TGTGCCAGCAGTGACAAATCTACGAACACCGGGGAGCTGTTTTTT
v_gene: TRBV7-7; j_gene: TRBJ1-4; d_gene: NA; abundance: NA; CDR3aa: CASSPGRGANEKLFF; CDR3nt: TGTGCTAGCAGCCCTGGGCGGGGGGCTAATGAAAAACTGTTTTTT
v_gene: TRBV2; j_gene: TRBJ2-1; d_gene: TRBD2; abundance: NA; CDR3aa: CASRSTSGGYEQFF; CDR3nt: TGTGCCAGCAGATCGACTAGCGGGGGATATGAGCAGTTCTTC
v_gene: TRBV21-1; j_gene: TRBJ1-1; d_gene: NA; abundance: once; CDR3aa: CASSKAPGQVNTEAFF; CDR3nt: TGTGCCAGCAGCAAAGCGCCAGGACAGGTGAACACTGAAGCTTTCTTT
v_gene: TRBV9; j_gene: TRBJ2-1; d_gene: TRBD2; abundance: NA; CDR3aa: CASSASKPTSSGGRRDEQFF; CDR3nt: TGTGCCAGCAGCGCCAGTAAGCCTACATCTAGCGGGGGACGTAGGGATGAGCAGTTCTTC
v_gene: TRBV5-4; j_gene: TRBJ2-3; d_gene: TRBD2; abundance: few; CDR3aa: CASSLKTGGSTDTQYF; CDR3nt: TGTGCCAGCAGCTTGAAGACGGGAGGGAGCACAGATACGCAGTATTTT
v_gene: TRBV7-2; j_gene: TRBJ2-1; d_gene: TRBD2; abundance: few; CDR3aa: CASRATSGGGEQFF; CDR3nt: TGTGCCAGCAGAGCGACTAGCGGGGGCGGTGAGCAGTTCTTC
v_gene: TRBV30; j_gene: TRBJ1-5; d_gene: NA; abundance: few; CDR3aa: CAWSVRSNQPQHF; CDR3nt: TGTGCCTGGAGTGTACGGTCGAATCAGCCCCAGCATTTT
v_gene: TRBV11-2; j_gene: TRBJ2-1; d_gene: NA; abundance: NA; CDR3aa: CASSSKGAASYNEQFF; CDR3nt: TGTGCCAGCAGCTCAAAAGGGGCAGCCTCCTACAATGAGCAGTTCTTC
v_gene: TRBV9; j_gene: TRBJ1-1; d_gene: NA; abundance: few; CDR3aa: CASSVGGTGNTEAFF; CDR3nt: TGTGCCAGCAGCGTAGGGGGCACCGGGAACACTGAAGCTTTCTTT
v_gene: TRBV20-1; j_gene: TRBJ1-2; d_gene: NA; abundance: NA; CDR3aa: CSASQGGGYTF; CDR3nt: TGCAGTGCTAGTCAGGGAGGTGGCTACACCTTC
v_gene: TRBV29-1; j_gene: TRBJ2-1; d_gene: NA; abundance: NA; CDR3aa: CSVDSGNEQFF; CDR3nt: TGCAGCGTTGACTCAGGGAACGAGCAGTTCTTC
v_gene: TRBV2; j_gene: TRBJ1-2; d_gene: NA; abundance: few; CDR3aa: CASSEYSPNYGYTF; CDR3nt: TGTGCCAGCAGTGAATACTCTCCTAACTATGGCTACACCTTC
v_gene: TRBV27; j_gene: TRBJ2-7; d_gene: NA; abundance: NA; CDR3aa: CASSSHGPYEQYF; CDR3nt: TGTGCCAGCAGTTCCCACGGTCCCTACGAGCAGTACTTC
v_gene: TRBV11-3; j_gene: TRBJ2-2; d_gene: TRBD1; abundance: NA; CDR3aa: CASSLGGTGNTGELFF; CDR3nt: TGTGCCAGCAGCTTAGGGGGGACAGGGAACACCGGGGAGCTGTTTTTT
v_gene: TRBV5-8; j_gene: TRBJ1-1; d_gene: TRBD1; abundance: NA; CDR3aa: CASSLERLDRGNEAFF; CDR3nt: TGTGCCAGCAGCTTGGAGCGCCTGGACAGGGGCAATGAAGCTTTCTTT
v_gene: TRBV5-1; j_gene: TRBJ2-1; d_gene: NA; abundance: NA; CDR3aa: CASSLEGGGRGPDEQFF; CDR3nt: TGCGCCAGCAGCTTGGAGGGCGGGGGCCGCGGTCCGGATGAGCAGTTCTTC
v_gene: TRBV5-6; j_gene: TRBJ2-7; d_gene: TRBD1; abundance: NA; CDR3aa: CASSLQDRVSYEQYF; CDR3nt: TGTGCCAGCAGCTTGCAGGACAGGGTCTCCTACGAGCAGTACTTC
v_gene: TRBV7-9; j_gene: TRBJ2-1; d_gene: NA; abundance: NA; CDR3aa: CASSLSGGSNEQFF; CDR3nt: TGTGCCAGCAGCTTATCCGGAGGGAGCAATGAGCAGTTCTTC
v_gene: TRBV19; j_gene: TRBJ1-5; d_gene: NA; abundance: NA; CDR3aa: CATSTAYNQPQHF; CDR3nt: TGTGCCACATCGACAGCTTACAATCAGCCCCAGCATTTT
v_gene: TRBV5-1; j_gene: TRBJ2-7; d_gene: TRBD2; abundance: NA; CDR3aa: CASSLRAGGYEQYF; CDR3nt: TGCGCCAGCAGCTTGCGAGCGGGGGGATACGAGCAGTACTTC
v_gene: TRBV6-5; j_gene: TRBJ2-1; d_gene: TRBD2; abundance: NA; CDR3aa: CASSSSGISYNEQFF; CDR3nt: TGTGCCAGCAGTTCTAGCGGGATCTCCTACAATGAGCAGTTCTTC
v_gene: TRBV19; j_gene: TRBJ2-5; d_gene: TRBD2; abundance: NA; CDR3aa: CASSIEGGGAGETQYF; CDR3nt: TGTGCCAGTAGTATAGAGGGCGGGGGGGCGGGGGAGACCCAGTACTTC
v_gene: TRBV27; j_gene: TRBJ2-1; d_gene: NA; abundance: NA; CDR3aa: CASSLRLQYNEQFF; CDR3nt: TGTGCCAGCAGTTTAAGACTTCAGTACAATGAGCAGTTCTTC
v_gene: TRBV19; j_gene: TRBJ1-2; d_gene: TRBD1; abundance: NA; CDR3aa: CASTPGTEYGYTF; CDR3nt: TGTGCCAGTACACCCGGGACAGAGTATGGCTACACCTTC
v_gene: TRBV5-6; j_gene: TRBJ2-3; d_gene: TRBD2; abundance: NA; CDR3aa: CASTRGGSTDTQYF; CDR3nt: TGTGCCAGCACTCGGGGAGGGAGCACAGATACGCAGTATTTT
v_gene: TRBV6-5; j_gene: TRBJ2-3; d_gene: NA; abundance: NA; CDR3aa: CASSYSVAGTDTQYF; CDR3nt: TGTGCCAGCAGTTACTCGGTAGCGGGCACAGATACGCAGTATTTT
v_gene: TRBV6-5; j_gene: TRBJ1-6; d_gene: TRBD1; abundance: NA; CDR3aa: CASSPDRERPPLHF; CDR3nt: TGTGCCAGCAGTCCGGACAGGGAAAGGCCACCCCTCCACTTT
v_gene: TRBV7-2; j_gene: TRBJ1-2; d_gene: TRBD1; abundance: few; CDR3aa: CASSLIGTGRNYGYTF; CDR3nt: TGTGCCAGCAGCTTAATAGGGACAGGCCGCAACTATGGCTACACCTTC
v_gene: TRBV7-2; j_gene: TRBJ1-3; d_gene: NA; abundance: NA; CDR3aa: CASSFIFGSGNTIYF; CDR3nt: TGTGCCAGCAGCTTTATCTTCGGCTCTGGAAACACCATATATTTT
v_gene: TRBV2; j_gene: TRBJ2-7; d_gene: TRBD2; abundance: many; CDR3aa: CASSGPGGLEQYF; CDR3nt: TGTGCCAGCAGTGGCCCGGGGGGGCTTGAGCAGTACTTC
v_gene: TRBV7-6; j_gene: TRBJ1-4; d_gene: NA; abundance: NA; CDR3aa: CASSLTAGEKLFF; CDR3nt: TGTGCCAGCAGCTTAACCGCAGGGGAAAAACTGTTTTTT
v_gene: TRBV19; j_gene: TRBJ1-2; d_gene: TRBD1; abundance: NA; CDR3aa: CASSIDFGTGDNYGYTF; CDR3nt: TGTGCCAGTAGTATAGATTTCGGGACAGGAGATAACTATGGCTACACCTTC
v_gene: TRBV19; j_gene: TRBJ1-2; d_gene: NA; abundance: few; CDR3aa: CASSIAAGPDGYTF; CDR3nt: TGTGCCAGTAGTATCGCCGCAGGGCCGGATGGCTACACCTTC
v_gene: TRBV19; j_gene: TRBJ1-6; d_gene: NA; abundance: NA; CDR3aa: CASSLRGGAPLHF; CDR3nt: TGTGCCAGTAGCCTCCGTGGGGGGGCACCCCTCCACTTT
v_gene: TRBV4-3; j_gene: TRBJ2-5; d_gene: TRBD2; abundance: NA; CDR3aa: CASSQAGTREETQYF; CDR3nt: TGCGCCAGCAGCCAGGCAGGGACTAGGGAAGAGACCCAGTACTTC
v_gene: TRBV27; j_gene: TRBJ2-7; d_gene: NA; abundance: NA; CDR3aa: CASSFWGPPYEQYF; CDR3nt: TGTGCCAGCAGTTTCTGGGGGCCCCCCTACGAGCAGTACTTC
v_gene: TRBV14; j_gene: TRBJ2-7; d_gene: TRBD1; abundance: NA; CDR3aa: CASSQGTGLAYEQYF; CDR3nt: TGTGCCAGCAGCCAAGGGACAGGACTTGCCTACGAGCAGTACTTC
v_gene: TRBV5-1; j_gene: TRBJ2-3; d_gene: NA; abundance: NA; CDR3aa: CASSLVVAEGSDTQYF; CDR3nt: TGCGCCAGCAGCTTGGTAGTGGCGGAGGGGTCAGATACGCAGTATTTT
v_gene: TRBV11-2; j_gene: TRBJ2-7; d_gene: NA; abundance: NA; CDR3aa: CASSSALSGEQYF; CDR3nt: TGTGCCAGCAGCTCAGCGCTGTCGGGGGAGCAGTACTTC
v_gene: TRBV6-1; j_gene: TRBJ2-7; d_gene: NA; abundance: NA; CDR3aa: CASSEVGLSYEQYF; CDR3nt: TGTGCCAGCAGTGAAGTGGGCTTATCCTACGAGCAGTACTTC
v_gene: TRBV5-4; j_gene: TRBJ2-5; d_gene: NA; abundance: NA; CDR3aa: CASSLGGAYQETQYF; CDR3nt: TGTGCCAGCAGCTTGGGGGGAGCCTACCAAGAGACCCAGTACTTC
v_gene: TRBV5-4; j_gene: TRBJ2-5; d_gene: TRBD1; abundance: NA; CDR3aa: CASSLGDRVWVETQYF; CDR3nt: TGTGCCAGCAGCTTGGGGGACAGGGTATGGGTAGAGACCCAGTACTTC
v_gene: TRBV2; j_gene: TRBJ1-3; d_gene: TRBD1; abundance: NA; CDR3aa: CASSVTGASGNTIYF; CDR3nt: TGTGCCAGCAGCGTAACAGGGGCGTCTGGAAACACCATATATTTT
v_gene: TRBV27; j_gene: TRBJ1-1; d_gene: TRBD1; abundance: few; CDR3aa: CASSLGQATEAFF; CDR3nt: TGTGCCAGCAGCCTGGGACAGGCGACTGAAGCTTTCTTT
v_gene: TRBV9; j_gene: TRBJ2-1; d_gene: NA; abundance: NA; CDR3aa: CASSVDPETTYNEQFF; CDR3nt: TGTGCCAGCAGCGTAGACCCTGAGACTACCTACAATGAGCAGTTCTTC
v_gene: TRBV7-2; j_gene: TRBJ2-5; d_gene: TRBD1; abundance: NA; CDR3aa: CASSLYRGQETQYF; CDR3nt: TGTGCCAGCAGCCTCTACAGGGGCCAAGAGACCCAGTACTTC
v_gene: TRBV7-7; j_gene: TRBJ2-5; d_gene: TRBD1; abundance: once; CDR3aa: CASSFHRTGQETQYF; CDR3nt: TGTGCTAGCAGCTTTCATAGGACAGGTCAAGAGACCCAGTACTTC
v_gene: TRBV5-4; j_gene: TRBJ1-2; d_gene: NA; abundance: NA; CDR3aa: CASSREGVSGYTF; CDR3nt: TGTGCCAGCAGCCGGGAGGGGGTTAGTGGCTACACCTTC
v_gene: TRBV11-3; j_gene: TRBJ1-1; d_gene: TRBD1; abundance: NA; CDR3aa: CASSSTGGVTEAFF; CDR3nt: TGTGCCAGCAGCTCCACAGGGGGTGTTACTGAAGCTTTCTTT
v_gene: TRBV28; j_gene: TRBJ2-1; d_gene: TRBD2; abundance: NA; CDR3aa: CASNPTGGGDYEQFF; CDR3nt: TGTGCCAGCAATCCTACGGGAGGGGGAGACTATGAGCAGTTCTTC
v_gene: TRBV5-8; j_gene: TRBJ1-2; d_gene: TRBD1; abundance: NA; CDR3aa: CASSLRGGQGKLYGYTF; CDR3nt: TGTGCCAGCAGCTTGAGGGGGGGACAGGGTAAACTCTATGGCTACACCTTC
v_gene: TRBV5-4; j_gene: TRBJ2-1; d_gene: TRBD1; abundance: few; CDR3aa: CASSARQGYNEQFF; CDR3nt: TGTGCCAGCAGCGCCCGACAGGGCTACAATGAGCAGTTCTTC